This T cell receptor (beta chain) was sequenced for a study of blood T cell repertoires in COVID-19. About the research overall: Researchers got acute and convalescent COVID-19 samples from the United States, Italy and Spain. PBMCs, B-cell-depleted T cells, or T cells provided the cDNA or gDNA that made up the material.

This clone was found once. The authors' processing: Reference gene primers were amplified, and this amplification served to estimate nucleated cell counts. The protocol was immunoSEQ multiplex PCR, while the TCRdb copy is restricted to in-frame clones and leaves out a portion. V, J and clone size are taken as reported in that table, and D and trimming were inferred from the DNA itself. The data show some 520,000 clones, 80% to 90% seen once. CDR1 PRHDT and CDR2 FYEKMQ come from the germline V gene (reference sequence). The length of the CDR3 is 15 residues. The trim removed 5 bases at V and 4 bases at J, leaving 6 bases unmatched.

The sequence was obtained from a man aged 18-30 years with COVID-19, enrolled during active disease. V usage is TRBV13 and J usage is TRBJ1-3; 9 nucleotides agree with TRBD1. Sequenced sample: peripheral blood. The CDR3 nucleotides are TGTGCCAGCAGCATATGGACAGGGGTCGGAAACACCATATATTTT. This translates into CASSIWTGVGNTIYF.